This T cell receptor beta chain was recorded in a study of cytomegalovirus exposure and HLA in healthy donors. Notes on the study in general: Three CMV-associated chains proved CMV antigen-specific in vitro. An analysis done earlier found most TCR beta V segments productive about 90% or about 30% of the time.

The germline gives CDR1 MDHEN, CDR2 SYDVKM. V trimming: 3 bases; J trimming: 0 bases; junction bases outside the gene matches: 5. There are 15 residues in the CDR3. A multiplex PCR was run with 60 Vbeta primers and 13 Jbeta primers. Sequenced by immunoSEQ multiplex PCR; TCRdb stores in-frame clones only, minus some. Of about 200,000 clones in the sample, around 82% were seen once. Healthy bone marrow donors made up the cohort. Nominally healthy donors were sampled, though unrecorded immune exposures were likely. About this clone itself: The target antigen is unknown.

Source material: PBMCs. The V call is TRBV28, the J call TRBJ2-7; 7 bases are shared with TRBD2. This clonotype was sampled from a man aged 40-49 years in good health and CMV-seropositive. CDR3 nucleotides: TGTGCCAGCAGTTTCGCTAGCGGCAGCTCCTACGAGCAGTACTTC. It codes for CASSFASGSSYEQYF.